This passage covers 32 T cell receptor beta chains from one sample sequenced in a study of T cells after yellow fever vaccination. TCRdb reprocessed the 5' RACE reads via MiXCR and lists one record per CDR3 protein. Among about 73,000 distinct CDR3 sequences listed, approximately 8% were seen once. The material sequenced was CD8+ T cells sorted from PBMCs, taken on the day of the yellow fever booster vaccination. These receptor sequences come from a man aged 30-40 years who received the YFV17D yellow fever vaccine.

V is TRBV28 and J is TRBJ1-1, with 8 bases aligning to TRBD1. The CDR3 is 15 amino acids. The ends lost 3 bases at V and 3 bases at J; junction bases unmatched: 6. CDR1 is MDHEN, CDR2 SYDVKM, per germline. CDR3 region: CASSFPDREDTEAFF. CDR3 nucleotide sequence: TGTGCCAGCAGTTTCCCGGACAGGGAGGACACTGAAGCTTTCTTT. The complete variable domain, with remaining parts taken from reference TRBV28 and TRBJ1-1, reads DVKVTQSSRYLVKRTGEKVFLECVQDMDHENMFWYRQDPGLGLRLIYFSYDVKMKEKGDIPEGYSVSREKKERFSLILESASTNQTSMYLCASSFPDREDTEAFFGQGTRLTVV.

This clonotype has more than one count but fewer than ten. The chain recombines TRBV12-3 or TRBV12-4 with TRBJ2-3, with D perhaps matching TRBD2 (6 bases). The CDR3 covers 12 residues. CDR3 DNA sequence: TGTGGCAAAGGGCCGGGGGCAGATACGCAGTATTTT. Translated: CGKGPGADTQYF.

This clonotype qualifies as medium-sized. The chain recombines TRBV20-1 with TRBJ2-5, with D possibly matching TRBD2 (6 bases). The germline CDR1 and CDR2 sequences are DFQATT and SNEGSKA (reference sequence). The V end lost 6 bases, the J end lost 2 bases, and 22 bases lay between the germline ends. This CDR3 is built from 16 residues. CDR3 sequence reads: CSATTPIGSLQETQYF. DNA for the CDR3: TGCAGTGCCACCACACCCATCGGGAGTTTGCAAGAGACCCAGTACTTC.

The J gene is TRBJ1-1, the V gene TRBV11-2; D call uncertain. Deletions cut 0 bases from V and 6 bases from J, with 5 bases between. Germline assignment: CDR1 SGHAT and CDR2 FQNNGV. The CDR3 runs 12 residues. Written as DNA, the CDR3 is TGTGCCAGCAGCTTAGATTTCCCTGAAGCTTTCTTT. This translates into CASSLDFPEAFF.

This sequence joins TRBV7-6 and TRBJ2-7; 10 bases match TRBD1. This CDR3 region has 15 residues. Germline CDR1 SGHVS, CDR2 FNYEAQ. Trimming removed 4 bases from V and 1 base from J; junction bases left unmatched: 4. CDR3 residues: CASSSGTGASYEQYF. The CDR3 DNA is TGTGCCAGCAGCTCCGGGACAGGGGCTTCCTACGAGCAGTACTTC.

This clonotype was detected ten times or more. This rearrangement joins TRBV5-1 to TRBJ1-1; D may be TRBD1 (6 bases). V gave up 4 bases and J gave up 0 bases, with 10 bases separating them. This CDR3 region has 14 residues. Per the germline V gene, CDR1 is SGHRS and CDR2 is YFSETQ. DNA for the CDR3: TGCGCCAGCAGCCTACAGGGAATGAACACTGAAGCTTTCTTT. It translates to CASSLQGMNTEAFF. The full variable domain, completed using reference TRBV5-1 and TRBJ1-1, is KAGVTQTPRYLIKTRGQQVTLSCSPISGHRSVSWYQQTPGQGLQFLFEYFSETQRNKGNFPGRFSGRQFSNSRSEMNVSTLELGDSALYLCASSLQGMNTEAFFGQGTRLTVV.

This clonotype was observed a handful of times. The DNA for the CDR3 is TGTGCCAGCAGTTTATTGGGGGGGGGAATCACAGATACGCAGTATTTT. As protein: CASSLLGGGITDTQYF. This chain uses TRBV27 with TRBJ2-3, with 7 nucleotides matching TRBD2. Germline V gives CDR1 MNHEY, CDR2 SMNVEV (reference sequence). V trimming: 1 base; J trimming: 2 bases; junction bases outside the gene matches: 6. The CDR3 contains 16 residues.

The gene calls are TRBV12-3 or TRBV12-4 and TRBJ2-3, with 9 nucleotides matching TRBD1. V shed 4 bases and J 5 bases; nucleotides not matched to a gene: 7. This CDR3 comprises 15 residues. The CDR3: CASSSRDRDGDTQYF. CDR3 in DNA: TGTGCCAGCAGTTCCCGGGACAGGGATGGAGATACGCAGTATTTT.

This clonotype was recorded a few times. V is TRBV25-1 and J is TRBJ1-1; no definite D call. This CDR3 has 16 amino acids. Germline V lookup: CDR1 MGHDK, CDR2 SYGVNS. Trimming pared 1 base from V and 5 bases from J, leaving 17 bases between. The CDR3 nucleotides read TGTGCCAGCAGTGAATCCGCCGGGCTTCGGGGAACTGAAGCTTTCTTT. This translates into CASSESAGLRGTEAFF.

This chain connects TRBV6-5 to TRBJ2-3; unclear D gene. V gave up 0 bases and J gave up 0 bases, with 7 bases separating them. This CDR3 spans 15 amino acids. Looked up from germline, CDR1 is MNHEY and CDR2 is SVGAGI. DNA of the CDR3: TGTGCCAGCAGTTACTCCGCCCCTAGCACAGATACGCAGTATTTT. Translation gives CASSYSAPSTDTQYF.

This sequence joins TRBV7-2 and TRBJ2-1; 7 bases align to TRBD2. The V segment lost 5 bases and the J segment 7 bases; nucleotides outside the gene matches: 14. The CDR3 covers 16 residues. CDR1 and CDR2 (germline): SGHTA, FQGNSA. The CDR3 region is CASSPGGEGLGNEQFF. CDR3 in DNA: TGTGCCAGCAGCCCGGGAGGCGAAGGGCTAGGGAATGAGCAGTTCTTC.

The chain uses TRBV20-1 and TRBJ2-7, with a tentative D call TRBD2 (5 bases). V gave up 0 bases and J gave up 3 bases, with 15 bases separating them. The CDR3 is 15 residues long. Germline V gene data show CDR1 as DFQATT and CDR2 as SNEGSKA (reference sequence). CDR3 sequence reads: CSARDRETAGYEQYF. Written as DNA, the CDR3 is TGCAGTGCTAGAGATCGGGAAACCGCTGGCTACGAGCAGTACTTC.

The gene calls are TRBV29-1 and TRBJ1-1; 9 bases align to TRBD1. V gave up 7 bases and J gave up 1 base; unmatched junction bases: 7. This CDR3 spans 14 amino acids. CDR1 is SQVTM and CDR2 is ANQGSEA in the germline V gene. CDR3 nucleotide sequence: TGCAGCGCGGGACAGGGAGAGAGGAACACTGAAGCTTTCTTT. It yields the protein CSAGQGERNTEAFF.

This chain uses TRBV25-1 with TRBJ2-3; 7 bases align to TRBD1. Germline loops: CDR1 MGHDK, CDR2 SYGVNS. The CDR3 is made up of 15 amino acids. The V gene end was trimmed by 6 bases and the J gene end by 2 bases; junction bases not matched to a gene: 8. For the CDR3, the DNA is TGTGCCAGCAGAACACCGGGACAGCACACAGATACGCAGTATTTT. Protein sequence: CASRTPGQHTDTQYF. The variable domain in full, completed from reference TRBV25-1 and TRBJ2-3, reads EADIYQTPRYLVIGTGKKITLECSQTMGHDKMYWYQQDPGMELHLIHYSYGVNSTEKGDLSSESTVSRIRTEHFPLTLESARPSHTSQYLCASRTPGQHTDTQYFGPGTRLTVL.

V gene TRBV7-9 combines with J gene TRBJ2-3; D is tentatively TRBD1 or TRBD2 (5 bases each). CDR1 is SEHNR and CDR2 is FQNEAQ in the germline V gene (reference sequence). The CDR3 sequence is 16 residues long. Between the trimmed V and J ends, which lost 5 bases and 0 bases, there was a span of 15 bases. The CDR3 DNA reads TGTGCCAGCAGCCCCTCTGCAGGGACGAGCACAGATACGCAGTATTTT. It specifies CASSPSAGTSTDTQYF.

This clonotype was recorded many times. The chain is built from TRBV9 and TRBJ2-7, with D maybe TRBD1 (5 bases). CDR3 size: 14 residues. Germline CDR1 SGDLS, CDR2 YYNGEE. The germline V and J ends were trimmed by 4 bases and 2 bases, with 13 bases remaining between them. In DNA, the CDR3 is TGTGCCAGCAGCTGGGGCGGCGGAGCCTACGAGCAGTACTTC. Residues: CASSWGGGAYEQYF.

This clonotype has a handful of counts. This chain uses TRBV6-1 with TRBJ2-1, with 8 bases that match TRBD2. The CDR3 runs 16 residues. Unmatched junction bases numbered 11, after V lost 6 bases and J lost 4 bases. Per germline, CDR1 MNHNS and CDR2 SASEGT. CDR3 coding DNA: TGTGCCAGCAGAAACCGGCAACTAGCGGATTACAATGAGCAGTTCTTC. This sequence encodes CASRNRQLADYNEQFF.

This clonotype was counted ten times or more. The V call is TRBV4-2, the J call TRBJ2-7, with D perhaps assigned TRBD1 or TRBD2 (5 bases each). Germline V lookup: CDR1 LGHNA, CDR2 YNFKEQ. V lost 0 bases and J 0 bases, leaving 9 bases between the germline ends. This CDR3 is built from 15 residues. The CDR3 DNA sequence: TGTGCCAGCAGCCAAGAATCCGGGACCTCCTACGAGCAGTACTTC. Its translation is CASSQESGTSYEQYF.

The rearrangement uses TRBV5-6 and TRBJ2-3, with D perhaps TRBD2 (6 bases). This CDR3 spans 15 amino acids. V lost 2 bases and J 2 bases, leaving 12 bases between the germline ends. CDR1 is SGHDT and CDR2 is YYEEEE in the germline V gene. The CDR3 loop is CASSLGTPTTDTQYF. CDR3 DNA: TGTGCCAGCAGCTTAGGGACTCCAACCACAGATACGCAGTATTTT.

This clonotype showed up many times. The chain joins TRBV5-5 to TRBJ2-7; D remains ambiguous. The germline CDR1 and CDR2 sequences are SGHKS and YYEKEE (reference sequence). Between the trimmed V and J ends, which lost 5 bases and 5 bases, there was a span of 14 bases. There are 13 residues in the CDR3. The CDR3 DNA reads TGTGCCAGCAGTTCAGACTTGAGCGACGAGCAGTACTTC. This encodes CASSSDLSDEQYF. The variable domain in full, completed from reference TRBV5-5 and TRBJ2-7, reads DAGVTQSPTHLIKTRGQQVTLRCSPISGHKSVSWYQQVLGQGPQFIFQYYEKEERGRGNFPDRFSARQFPNYSSELNVNALLLGDSALYLCASSSDLSDEQYFGPGTRLTVT.

This clonotype was seen only a few times. This rearrangement joins TRBV12-3 or TRBV12-4 to TRBJ2-5, with D perhaps matching TRBD1 or TRBD2 (6 bases each). The CDR3 is made up of 14 amino acids. V was clipped by 5 bases and J by 5 bases, with 15 bases between them. The CDR3 nucleotides read TGTGCCAGCAGTGCCACAGGGACTGGGGAGACCCAGTACTTC. This encodes CASSATGTGETQYF.

This clonotype has just a few counts. The V gene is TRBV7-2, the J gene TRBJ1-2; D is unresolved. The CDR3 is 15 amino acids. V was clipped by 5 bases and J by 3 bases, with 16 bases between them. Germline CDR1 reads SGHTA; CDR2 reads FQGNSA. Here the CDR3 DNA reads TGTGCCAGCAGCCAACGCACAGAGGCTTACTATGGCTACACCTTC. It encodes CASSQRTEAYYGYTF. Drawing the rest from reference TRBV7-2 and TRBJ1-2, the complete variable domain is GAGVSQSPSNKVTEKGKDVELRCDPISGHTALYWYRQSLGQGLEFLIYFQGNSAPDKSGLPSDRFSAERTGGSVSTLTIQRTQQEDSAVYLCASSQRTEAYYGYTFGSGTRLTVV.

V and J are TRBV11-1 and TRBJ2-7, with D possibly matching TRBD1 (7 bases). Germline CDR1 reads SGHAT; CDR2 reads FQDESV (reference sequence). The CDR3 has 18 residues. V was shortened by 1 base and J by 1 base, with 20 bases between the two germline ends. CDR3 DNA: TGTGCCAGCAGCTTAGATTTCGGTATGGGGGGACAGTCCTACGAGCAGTACTTC. It yields the protein CASSLDFGMGGQSYEQYF.

This clonotype was detected a few times. The J gene is TRBJ2-5, the V gene TRBV7-9; 7 nucleotides match TRBD2. CDR1 is SEHNR and CDR2 is FQNEAQ in the germline V gene (reference sequence). The CDR3 loop spans 13 amino acids. After removal of 5 bases from V and 4 bases from J, the junction contained 4 bases not matched to a gene. The CDR3 is CASSLGLVETQYF. As DNA, the CDR3 is TGTGCCAGCAGCCTAGGACTAGTAGAGACCCAGTACTTC.

The chain has TRBV7-9 and TRBJ2-7, with D tentatively TRBD2 (5 bases). This CDR3 has 11 residues. The germline V gene encodes CDR1 SEHNR and CDR2 FQNEAQ (reference sequence). With 8 bases removed from V and 3 bases from J, the gap between germline ends came to 8 bases. This CDR3 is CASSAVYEQYF. In DNA form, the CDR3 reads TGTGCCAGCTCAGCGGTCTACGAGCAGTACTTC.

The sample holds a few counts of this clonotype. This chain connects TRBV29-1 to TRBJ2-2; 11 bases align to TRBD2. Per the germline V gene, CDR1 is SQVTM and CDR2 is ANQGSEA. Trimming took 6 bases from V and 0 from J; bases not matched to a gene: 15. This CDR3 has 19 residues. The CDR3 nucleotides are TGCAGCGTCAGGGACAGGGAACTAGCGGGAGACACGAACACCGGGGAGCTGTTTTTT. Protein sequence: CSVRDRELAGDTNTGELFF.

A few counts support this clonotype. For the CDR3, the DNA is TGTGCCAGCAGCGTGGACTACACAGATACGCAGTATTTT. This encodes CASSVDYTDTQYF. This sequence joins TRBV9 and TRBJ2-3, with D perhaps TRBD2 (6 bases). The CDR3 is 13 amino acids. Germline values: CDR1 SGDLS, CDR2 YYNGEE. Trimming left V 2 bases short and J 2 bases short, with 6 bases between.

The gene calls are TRBV11-3 and TRBJ2-3; 16 nucleotides agree with TRBD2. The CDR3 consists of 19 residues. Germline CDR1 is SGHNT and CDR2 is YENEEA. V was pared by 1 base and J by 5 bases, with 9 bases of the junction left unmatched. CDR3 amino acids: CASSLGTGTSGRERDTQYF. The CDR3 bases are TGTGCCAGCAGCTTAGGTACCGGGACTAGCGGGAGGGAGAGAGATACGCAGTATTTT.

The V and J genes are TRBV30 and TRBJ2-1, with D tentatively TRBD1 or TRBD2 (5 bases each). V was shortened by 0 bases and J by 13 bases, with 16 bases between the two germline ends. This CDR3 has 13 residues. Germline-derived CDR1 and CDR2 are GTSNPN and SVGIG (reference sequence). The CDR3 loop reads CAWSVSGGDPQFF. The CDR3 DNA sequence: TGTGCCTGGAGTGTATCAGGTGGGGACCCCCAGTTCTTC.

This clonotype turned up a few times. This sequence joins TRBV29-1 and TRBJ2-7; 7 bases map to TRBD1. J was trimmed by 1 base and V by 5 bases; bases with no gene match: 5. Germline V lookup: CDR1 SQVTM, CDR2 ANQGSEA. The CDR3 extends over 13 amino acids. CDR3 region: CSVLRDRSYEQYF. CDR3 nucleotide sequence: TGCAGCGTTCTCCGGGACAGATCCTACGAGCAGTACTTC.

This chain uses TRBV9 with TRBJ1-1; D unresolved. V lost 0 bases and J lost 3, with 6 bases in between. The CDR3 totals 13 residues. Germline lookup yields CDR1 SGDLS and CDR2 YYNGEE. The CDR3 nucleotides are TGTGCCAGCAGCGTAGAGGACCACACTGAAGCTTTCTTT. It translates to CASSVEDHTEAFF. The whole variable domain, filled in from reference TRBV9 and TRBJ1-1, reads DSGVTQTPKHLITATGQRVTLRCSPRSGDLSVYWYQQSLDQGLQFLIQYYNGEERAKGNILERFSAQQFPDLHSELNLSSLELGDSALYFCASSVEDHTEAFFGQGTRLTVV.

V gene TRBV6-5 combines with J gene TRBJ1-1; possible D gene TRBD1, 6 bases. CDR3 size: 12 residues. CDR1 and CDR2 (germline): MNHEY, SVGAGI. Trimming took 3 bases from V and 6 from J, leaving 8 bases between them. DNA for the CDR3: TGTGCCAGCAGTTATAGGGGGGCTGAAGCTTTCTTT. Translation gives CASSYRGAEAFF.